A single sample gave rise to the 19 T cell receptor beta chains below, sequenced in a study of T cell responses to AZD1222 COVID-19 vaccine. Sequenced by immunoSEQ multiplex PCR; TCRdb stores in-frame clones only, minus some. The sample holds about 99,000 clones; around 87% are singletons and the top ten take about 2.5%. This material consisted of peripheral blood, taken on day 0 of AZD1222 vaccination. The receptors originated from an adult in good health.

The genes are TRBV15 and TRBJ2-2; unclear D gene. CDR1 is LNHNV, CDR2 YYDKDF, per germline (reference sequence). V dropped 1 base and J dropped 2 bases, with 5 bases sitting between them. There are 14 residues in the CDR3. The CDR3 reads CATSRVVNTGELFF. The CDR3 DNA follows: TGTGCCACCAGCAGAGTGGTCAACACCGGGGAGCTGTTTTTT.

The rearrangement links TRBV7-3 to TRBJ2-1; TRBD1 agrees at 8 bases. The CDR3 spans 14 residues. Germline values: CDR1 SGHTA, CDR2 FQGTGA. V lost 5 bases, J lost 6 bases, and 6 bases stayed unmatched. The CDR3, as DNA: TGTGCCAGCAGCCCACGTGACAGGGGCAATGAGCAGTTCTTC. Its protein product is CASSPRDRGNEQFF.

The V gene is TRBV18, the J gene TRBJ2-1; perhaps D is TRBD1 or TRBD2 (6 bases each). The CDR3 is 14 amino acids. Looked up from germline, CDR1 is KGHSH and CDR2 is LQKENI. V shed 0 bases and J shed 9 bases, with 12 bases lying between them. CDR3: CASSPPTGGFEQFF. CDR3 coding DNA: TGTGCCAGCTCACCACCCACCGGGGGCTTTGAGCAGTTCTTC.

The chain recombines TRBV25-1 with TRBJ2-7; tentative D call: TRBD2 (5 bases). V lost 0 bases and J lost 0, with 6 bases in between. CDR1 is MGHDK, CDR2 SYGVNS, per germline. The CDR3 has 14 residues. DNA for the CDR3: TGTGCCAGCAGTGAATACGGGGTCTCCTACGAGCAGTACTTC. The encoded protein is CASSEYGVSYEQYF.

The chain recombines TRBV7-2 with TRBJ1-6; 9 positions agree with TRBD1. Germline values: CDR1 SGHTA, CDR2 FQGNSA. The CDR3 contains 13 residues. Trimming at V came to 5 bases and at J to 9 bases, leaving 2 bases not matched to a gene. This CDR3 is CASSRTGVSPLHF. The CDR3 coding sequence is TGTGCCAGCAGCCGGACAGGGGTTTCACCCCTCCACTTT. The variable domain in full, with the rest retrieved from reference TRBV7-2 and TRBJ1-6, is GAGVSQSPSNKVTEKGKDVELRCDPISGHTALYWYRQSLGQGLEFLIYFQGNSAPDKSGLPSDRFSAERTGGSVSTLTIQRTQQEDSAVYLCASSRTGVSPLHFGNGTRLTVT.

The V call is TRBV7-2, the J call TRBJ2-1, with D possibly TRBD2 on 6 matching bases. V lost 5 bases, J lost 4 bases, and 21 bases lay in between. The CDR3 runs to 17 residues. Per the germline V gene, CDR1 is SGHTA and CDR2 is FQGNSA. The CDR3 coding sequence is TGTGCCAGCAGCCCGAGGGGAGCGGGTTCTACTTACAATGAGCAGTTCTTC. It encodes CASSPRGAGSTYNEQFF.

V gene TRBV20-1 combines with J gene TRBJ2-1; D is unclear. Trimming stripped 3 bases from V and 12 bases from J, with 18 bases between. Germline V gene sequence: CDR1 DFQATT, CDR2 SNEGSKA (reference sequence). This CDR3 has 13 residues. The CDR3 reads CSASRVSRDGQFF. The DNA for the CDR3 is TGCAGTGCTAGTCGCGTTTCACGAGATGGGCAGTTCTTC.

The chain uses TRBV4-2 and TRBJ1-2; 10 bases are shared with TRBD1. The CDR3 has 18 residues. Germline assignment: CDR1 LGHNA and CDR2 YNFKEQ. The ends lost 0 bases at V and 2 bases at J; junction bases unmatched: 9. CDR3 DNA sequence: TGTGCCAGCAGCCAAGATGGACAGGGGGAGTCACTAAACTATGGCTACACCTTC. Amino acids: CASSQDGQGESLNYGYTF.

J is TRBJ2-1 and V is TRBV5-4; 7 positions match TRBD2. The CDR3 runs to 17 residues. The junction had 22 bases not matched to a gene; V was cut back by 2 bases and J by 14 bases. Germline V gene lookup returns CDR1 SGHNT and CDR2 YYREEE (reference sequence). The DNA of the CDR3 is TGTGCCAGCAGCTTTCCCGCGACTAGCCGCAACCCACCGATTGAGTTCTTC. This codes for CASSFPATSRNPPIEFF.

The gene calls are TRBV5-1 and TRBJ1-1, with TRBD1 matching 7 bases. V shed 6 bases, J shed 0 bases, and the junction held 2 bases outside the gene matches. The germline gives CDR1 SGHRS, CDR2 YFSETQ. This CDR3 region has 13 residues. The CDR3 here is CASKTGMNTEAFF. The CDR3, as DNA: TGCGCCAGCAAGACAGGGATGAACACTGAAGCTTTCTTT.

The chain's CDR3 is CASSLPSWGLAGEQFF. For the CDR3, the DNA is TGTGCCAGCAGTTTACCTTCATGGGGACTAGCGGGAGAGCAGTTCTTC. The V call is TRBV28, the J call TRBJ2-1, with 13 positions matching TRBD2. The trim removed 2 bases at V and 10 bases at J, leaving 8 bases unmatched. The CDR3 is made up of 16 amino acids. CDR1 is MDHEN and CDR2 is SYDVKM in the germline V gene.

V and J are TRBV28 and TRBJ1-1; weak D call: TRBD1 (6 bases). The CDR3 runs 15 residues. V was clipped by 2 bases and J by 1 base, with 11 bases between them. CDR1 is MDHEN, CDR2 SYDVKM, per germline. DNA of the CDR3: TGTGCCAGCAGTTTAGCCCCAGGGGAGAACACTGAAGCTTTCTTT. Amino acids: CASSLAPGENTEAFF.

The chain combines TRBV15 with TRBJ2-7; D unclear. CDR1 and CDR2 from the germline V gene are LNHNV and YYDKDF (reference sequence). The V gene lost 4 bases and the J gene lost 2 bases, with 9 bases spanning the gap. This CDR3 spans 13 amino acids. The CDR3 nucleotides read TGTGCCACCAGCACAACGGAAACCTACGAGCAGTACTTC. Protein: CATSTTETYEQYF.

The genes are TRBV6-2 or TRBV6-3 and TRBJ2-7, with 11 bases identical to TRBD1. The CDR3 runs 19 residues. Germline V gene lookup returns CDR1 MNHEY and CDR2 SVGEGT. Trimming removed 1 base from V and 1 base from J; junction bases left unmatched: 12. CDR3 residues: CASSYFFADRGPSSYEQYF. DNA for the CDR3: TGTGCCAGCAGTTACTTTTTCGCGGACAGGGGGCCATCTTCCTACGAGCAGTACTTC.

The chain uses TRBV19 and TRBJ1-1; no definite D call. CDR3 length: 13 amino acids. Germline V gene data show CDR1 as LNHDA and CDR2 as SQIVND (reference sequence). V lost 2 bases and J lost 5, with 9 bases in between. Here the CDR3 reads CASSIKRETEAFF. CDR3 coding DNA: TGTGCCAGTAGTATAAAAAGGGAGACTGAAGCTTTCTTT.

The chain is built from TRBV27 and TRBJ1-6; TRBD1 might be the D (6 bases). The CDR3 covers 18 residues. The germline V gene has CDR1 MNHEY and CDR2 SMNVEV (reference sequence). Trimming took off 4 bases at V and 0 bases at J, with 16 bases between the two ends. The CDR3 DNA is TGTGCCAGCAGTTGGAGTGACAGGCGGAGCTCCTATAATTCACCCCTCCACTTT. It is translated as CASSWSDRRSSYNSPLHF.

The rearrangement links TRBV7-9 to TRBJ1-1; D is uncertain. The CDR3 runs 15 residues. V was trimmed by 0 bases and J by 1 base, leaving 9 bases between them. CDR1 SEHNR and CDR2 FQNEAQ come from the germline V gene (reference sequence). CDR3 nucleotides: TGTGCCAGCAGCTTAGCGCTCGGTAGGAACACTGAAGCTTTCTTT. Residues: CASSLALGRNTEAFF.

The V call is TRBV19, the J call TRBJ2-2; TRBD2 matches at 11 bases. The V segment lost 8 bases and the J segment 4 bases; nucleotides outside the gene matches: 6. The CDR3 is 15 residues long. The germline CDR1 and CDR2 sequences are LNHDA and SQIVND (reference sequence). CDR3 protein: CASRSGRVFTGELFF. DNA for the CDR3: TGTGCCAGTCGTAGCGGGAGGGTTTTCACCGGGGAGCTGTTTTTT.

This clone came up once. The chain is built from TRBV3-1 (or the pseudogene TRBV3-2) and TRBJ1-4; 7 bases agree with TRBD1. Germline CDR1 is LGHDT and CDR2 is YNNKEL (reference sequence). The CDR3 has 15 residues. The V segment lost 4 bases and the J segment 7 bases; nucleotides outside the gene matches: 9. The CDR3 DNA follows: TGTGCCAGCAGCCGGCGCGAGGGGGCGGGTGAAAAACTGTTTTTT. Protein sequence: CASSRREGAGEKLFF.